The rows below give T cell receptor beta chains drawn from one sample of a study of blood T cell repertoires in COVID-19. Clones were read by immunoSEQ multiplex PCR, and TCRdb kept only the in-frame ones, dropping some. Among 190,000 or so clones listed, 90% were seen once. The sample comprised peripheral blood. The receptors shown here come from a man between 50 and 59 years old with acute or convalescent COVID-19. Both conserved end residues are trimmed from each CDR3.

j_gene | v_gene | CDR3aa
TRBJ2-1 | TRBV5-1 | ASSLAGADYNEQF
TRBJ1-2 | TRBV4-3 | ASSGSWGNYGYT
TRBJ2-3 | TRBV7-8 | ASSFSGSTDTQY
TRBJ2-6 | TRBV3-1/TRBV3-2 | ASSQDIAVSGANVLT
TRBJ2-1 | TRBV6-2/TRBV6-3 | ASSSFNEQF
TRBJ2-7 | TRBV6-5 | ASRGWGEHHEQY
TRBJ2-3 | TRBV11-2 | ASSSARRSTDTQY
TRBJ2-1 | TRBV7-2 | ASSLGTTPDEQF
TRBJ2-3 | TRBV5-4 | ASSPVGLAGRTDTQY
TRBJ1-5 | TRBV15 | ATSRRTGEGQPQH
TRBJ1-1 | TRBV7-9 | ASSLLEAQGTEAF
TRBJ1-1 | TRBV27 | ASSSPGRGYTEAF
TRBJ1-5 | TRBV19 | ASSISQSNQPQH
TRBJ1-2 | TRBV5-4 | ASNSPGQRGYT
TRBJ2-3 | TRBV24-1 | ATSDLGSPARSTDTQY
TRBJ1-2 | TRBV10-3 | AISTTDRLGYT
TRBJ1-1 | TRBV30 | AWSGGGGDTEAF
TRBJ2-3 | TRBV5-4 | ASSPMDRGFGTDTQY
TRBJ2-7 | TRBV11-2 | ASSLSGAGEYEQY
TRBJ2-2 | TRBV19 | ASSTSGRNAGELF
TRBJ2-7 | TRBV9 | ASSARQGYEQY
TRBJ1-5 | TRBV6-6 | ASSYSDRVGNQPQH
TRBJ2-2 | TRBV6-6 | ASSYGSYTGELF
TRBJ2-3 | TRBV7-8 | ASRVAWGAADTQY
TRBJ2-3 | TRBV2 | ASRSGGTQY
TRBJ1-6 | TRBV6-2/TRBV6-3 | ASSDGVYNSPLH